One sample yielded the 30 T cell receptor beta chains listed below, sequenced in a study of Graves' ophthalmopathy and Graves' hyperthyroidism. Investigators amplified TCR beta CDR3 regions from RNA transcripts. First-round RT-PCR used HTBI primers; second-round multiplex PCR followed. TCRdb re-analysed the multiplex PCR reads in MiXCR, keeping a single row per CDR3 protein. This repertoire shows about 220,000 distinct CDR3 sequences, 20% to 25% found once; its top ten account for roughly 45%. Material: peripheral blood. These receptors were obtained from a woman aged 45-60 years with Graves' ophthalmopathy.

This clonotype was detected many times. The chain carries TRBV29-1 and TRBJ1-1; 7 positions match TRBD1. The trim removed 7 bases at V and 1 base at J, leaving 9 bases unmatched. The CDR3 has 14 amino acids. Germline V CDR1 and CDR2: SQVTM, ANQGSEA. For the CDR3, the DNA is TGCAGCGCCCCAGGGGGGGGAACGAACACTGAAGCTTTCTTT. This sequence encodes CSAPGGGTNTEAFF.

The chain recombines TRBV18 with TRBJ1-1; D is unresolved. V was shortened by 0 bases and J by 1 base, with 6 bases between the two germline ends. The CDR3 consists of 14 residues. Per germline, CDR1 KGHSH and CDR2 LQKENI. For the CDR3, the DNA is TGTGCCAGCTCACCACCGATGAAGAACACTGAAGCTTTCTTT. Residues: CASSPPMKNTEAFF.

This clonotype showed up many times. V gene TRBV11-1 combines with J gene TRBJ2-5, with 9 bases identical to TRBD2. This CDR3 has 19 amino acids. The V and J ends lost 3 bases and 4 bases, in that order; junction bases with no gene match: 18. In germline, CDR1 is SGHAT, CDR2 FQDESV (reference sequence). The CDR3 spells CASSFLAGPDRFSRETQYF. The CDR3 DNA reads as TGTGCCAGCAGCTTCCTAGCGGGACCCGATCGGTTCTCCCGAGAGACCCAGTACTTC.

This clonotype was observed many times. The chain recombines TRBV2 with TRBJ1-1, with 8 bases identical to TRBD1. Unmatched junction bases numbered 6, after V lost 6 bases and J lost 0 bases. CDR1 and CDR2 from the germline V gene are SNHLY and FYNNEI. The CDR3 extends over 15 amino acids. In DNA, the CDR3 is TGTGCCAGCAGCCAGGGGGCAGCCCTGAACACTGAAGCTTTCTTT. The encoded protein is CASSQGAALNTEAFF.

The chain recombines TRBV29-1 with TRBJ2-7, with D possibly being TRBD2 (6 bases). V shed 5 bases and J shed 6 bases, with 20 bases lying between them. CDR3 length: 14 amino acids. Germline V gene sequence: CDR1 SQVTM, CDR2 ANQGSEA. This CDR3 is CSVSGDLIGLEQYF. The CDR3 DNA follows: TGCAGCGTTTCGGGGGACTTAATAGGGCTCGAGCAGTACTTC.

The chain uses TRBV5-4 and TRBJ1-1; TRBD1 might be the D (6 bases). Germline V gene lookup returns CDR1 SGHNT and CDR2 YYREEE (reference sequence). The CDR3 runs to 15 residues. The V end was cut by 4 bases, the J end by 1 base, with 14 bases between. CDR3 protein: CASSLPTGENTEAFF. CDR3 bases: TGTGCCAGCAGCCTACCGACAGGAGAGAACACTGAAGCTTTCTTT.

This clonotype was counted at least ten times. The chain employs TRBV24-1 and TRBJ2-6; either TRBD1 or TRBD2 may supply D (5 bases each). V lost 7 bases to trimming and J lost 3 bases, with 6 bases between them. Germline assignment: CDR1 KGHDR and CDR2 SFDVKD. The CDR3 loop spans 13 amino acids. The CDR3 loop reads CATRGDGANVLTF. CDR3 bases: TGTGCCACCAGGGGGGATGGGGCCAACGTCCTGACTTTC.

This clonotype was detected many times. This chain uses TRBV7-6 with TRBJ1-1; 9 nucleotides agree with TRBD1. This CDR3 contains 15 residues. The V gene's germline CDR1 is SGHVS and CDR2 FNYEAQ. Germline trimming cut 5 bases from V and 5 bases from J; bases unmatched to any gene: 9. The CDR3 DNA reads TGTGCCAGCAGCCTTCAACAGGGGGCGAGGACTGAAGCTTTCTTT. It is translated as CASSLQQGARTEAFF. The variable domain in full, completed from reference TRBV7-6 and TRBJ1-1, reads GAGVSQSPRYKVTKRGQDVALRCDPISGHVSLYWYRQALGQGPEFLTYFNYEAQQDKSGLPNDRFSAERPEGSISTLTIQRTEQRDSAMYRCASSLQQGARTEAFFGQGTRLTVV.

This clonotype occurred many times. The rearrangement joins TRBV27 to TRBJ2-7; TRBD2 might be the D (5 bases). V was shortened by 3 bases and J by 1 base, with 10 bases between the two germline ends. This CDR3 contains 14 residues. The germline V gene has CDR1 MNHEY and CDR2 SMNVEV (reference sequence). The CDR3: CASSFGGGSYEQYF. Written as DNA, the CDR3 is TGTGCCAGCAGTTTCGGAGGTGGGTCCTACGAGCAGTACTTC.

This clonotype was seen ten or more times. J is TRBJ2-5 and V is TRBV18; D unresolved. The CDR3 spans 15 residues. Germline V gene sequence: CDR1 KGHSH, CDR2 LQKENI. Trimming removed 1 base from V and 3 bases from J, with 12 bases in between. CDR3 in DNA: TGTGCCAGCTCACCACTGGATTCAGACGAAGAGACCCAGTACTTC. The encoded protein is CASSPLDSDEETQYF.

The table lists this clonotype with many counts. The chain recombines TRBV12-5 with TRBJ2-5; D may correspond to TRBD1 or TRBD2 (5 bases each). The germline V gene encodes CDR1 LGHNT and CDR2 FRNRAP. Trimming cost V 8 bases and J 4 bases, with 20 bases left between them. The CDR3 loop spans 15 amino acids. The CDR3 DNA follows: TGTGCTAGTTCCCCCTCTTGGGGGAGAGTAGAGACCCAGTACTTC. Translating it yields CASSPSWGRVETQYF.

Many counts were recorded for this clonotype. The rearrangement uses TRBV28 and TRBJ1-2; possible D gene TRBD1, 5 bases. Per germline, CDR1 MDHEN and CDR2 SYDVKM. This CDR3 region has 11 residues. The CDR3 sequence is CALWGGYGYTF. In nucleotides, the CDR3 is TGTGCGTTGTGGGGCGGCTATGGCTACACCTTC.

This clonotype was recorded many times. The chain has TRBV20-1 and TRBJ2-7; unclear D gene. The CDR3 runs 13 residues. The V gene lost 2 bases and the J gene lost 0 bases, with 8 bases spanning the gap. Germline assignment: CDR1 DFQATT and CDR2 SNEGSKA (reference sequence). The CDR3 spells CSARLADSYEQYF. The DNA of the CDR3 is TGCAGTGCTAGATTGGCGGACTCCTACGAGCAGTACTTC.

This clonotype was observed a handful of times. A read error is possible here, since a much larger clone lies one base away. This sequence joins TRBV12-3 or TRBV12-4 and TRBJ2-4, with D possibly being TRBD2 (6 bases). V lost 4 bases and J lost 3, with 13 bases in between. The CDR3 is made up of 15 amino acids. For the CDR3, the DNA is TGTGCCAGCAGTTATCACTGGGGAGGCAAAAACATTCAGTACTTC. It translates to CASSYHWGGKNIQYF.

This clonotype was detected many times. The V call is TRBV12-3 or TRBV12-4, the J call TRBJ2-5, with 11 bases aligning to TRBD2. Trimming removed 4 bases from V and 5 bases from J; junction bases left unmatched: 6. This CDR3 has 15 residues. Written as DNA, the CDR3 is TGTGCCAGCAGTTCCCCACTAGCGGGAGATGAGACCCAGTACTTC. This codes for CASSSPLAGDETQYF.

This chain links TRBV12-3 or TRBV12-4 with TRBJ2-7; 12 bases are a match to TRBD2. This CDR3 is built from 19 residues. J was trimmed by 1 base and V by 3 bases; bases with no gene match: 13. The CDR3 DNA reads as TGTGCCAGCAGTTTCACGACTAGCGGGAGACGTAGCGGGTCCTACGAGCAGTACTTC. Its protein is CASSFTTSGRRSGSYEQYF.

This clonotype was counted at least ten times. The chain recombines TRBV2 with TRBJ1-1; D unresolved. Germline assignment: CDR1 SNHLY and CDR2 FYNNEI. The ends were cut back, 5 bases at V and 2 bases at J, with 15 bases in the middle. This CDR3 spans 15 amino acids. CDR3 protein: CASSLLGPSNTEAFF. The CDR3 bases are TGTGCCAGCAGTCTCCTTGGACCTTCCAACACTGAAGCTTTCTTT.

This chain uses TRBV30 with TRBJ2-2; perhaps D is TRBD1 or TRBD2 (6 bases each). Trimming took 3 bases from V and 5 from J, leaving 16 bases between them. This CDR3 is built from 15 residues. Germline V gene sequence: CDR1 GTSNPN, CDR2 SVGIG (reference sequence). The CDR3: CAWSGGTLRTGELFF. The CDR3 nucleotides read TGTGCCTGGAGCGGGGGCACCCTACGGACCGGGGAGCTGTTTTTT.

This clonotype came up once. The rearrangement uses TRBV20-1 and TRBJ1-2, with D uncertain. Trimming took off 0 bases at V and 8 bases at J, with 16 bases between the two ends. The CDR3 has 14 amino acids. The germline V gene encodes CDR1 DFQATT and CDR2 SNEGSKA (reference sequence). DNA of the CDR3: TGCAGTGCTAGAGATGTTATAGGGATTAGCGGCTACACCTTC. It yields the protein CSARDVIGISGYTF.

This clonotype was recorded at least ten times. The rearrangement uses TRBV6-1 and TRBJ1-1; perhaps TRBD1 as D (6 bases). This CDR3 spans 14 amino acids. Between the trimmed V and J ends, which lost 8 bases and 6 bases, there was a span of 19 bases. Germline CDR1 reads MNHNS; CDR2 reads SASEGT. The CDR3, as DNA: TGTGCCAGCCGCCCCAGGGGAACCGTCGCTGAAGCTTTCTTT. Translation: CASRPRGTVAEAFF.

The rearrangement uses TRBV12-3 or TRBV12-4 and TRBJ1-1, with D perhaps matching TRBD1 (5 bases). Trimming took 11 bases from V and 4 from J, leaving 17 bases between them. The CDR3 is 13 amino acids. The CDR3 reads CAAARGIGTEAFF. CDR3 coding DNA: TGTGCCGCTGCCCGGGGGATTGGCACTGAAGCTTTCTTT.

The chain has TRBV6-1 and TRBJ1-3; no firm D call. V lost 4 bases to trimming and J lost 7 bases, with 8 bases between them. Germline CDR1 MNHNS, CDR2 SASEGT. The CDR3 extends over 12 amino acids. CDR3 DNA: TGTGCCAGCAGTGGAGGTGCGAACACCATATATTTT. Amino acid sequence: CASSGGANTIYF.

This clonotype was observed at least ten times. The gene calls are TRBV12-5 and TRBJ1-6; TRBD1 is a possible D gene (5 bases). Germline-derived CDR1 and CDR2 are LGHNT and FRNRAP. The CDR3 is 17 amino acids. The germline V and J ends were trimmed by 7 bases and 10 bases, with 26 bases remaining between them. The CDR3 reads CASDLFQGKGHDSPLHF. In DNA form, the CDR3 reads TGTGCTAGTGACTTGTTCCAGGGAAAGGGCCATGACTCACCCCTCCACTTT.

This clonotype was seen many times. The CDR3 reads CASSPGQGAWQPQHF. For the CDR3, the DNA is TGTGCCAGCAGCCCTGGACAGGGGGCTTGGCAGCCCCAGCATTTT. The rearrangement links TRBV5-5 to TRBJ1-5; TRBD1 matches at 11 bases. With 4 bases clipped from V and 7 bases from J, the junction kept 7 bases outside the gene matches. The germline V gene has CDR1 SGHKS and CDR2 YYEKEE (reference sequence). This CDR3 has 15 amino acids.

Concerning this clonotype itself: A read error may explain this, as a much larger clone is one base away. V and J are TRBV6-1 and TRBJ2-7, with 9 bases identical to TRBD1. Germline trimming cut 5 bases from V and 2 bases from J; bases unmatched to any gene: 10. Germline V gives CDR1 MNHNS, CDR2 SASEGT. This CDR3 contains 16 residues. CDR3 nucleotides: TGTGCCAGCAGTCAAGTCCGGACAGGGGCGGCCTACGAGCAGTACTTC. Encoded protein: CASSQVRTGAAYEQYF.

In this sample, this clonotype turned up many times. The CDR3, as DNA: TGTGCCATCAGCGGGACAGGGACGGGGGAGCAGTACTTC. Amino acid sequence: CAISGTGTGEQYF. V and J are TRBV10-3 and TRBJ2-7; 9 bases match TRBD1. Germline CDR1 ENHRY, CDR2 SYGVKD. After removal of 6 bases from V and 7 bases from J, the junction contained 7 bases not matched to a gene. The CDR3 spans 13 residues.

This clonotype was picked up a small number of times. This sequence joins TRBV4-1 and TRBJ2-7; TRBD2 matches 7 bases. CDR3 length equals 15 residues. In germline, CDR1 is MGHRA, CDR2 YSYEKL. V lost 1 base and J lost 6; bases outside the gene matches: 9. The CDR3 region has the DNA TGCGCCAGCAGCCAAGGTTCGGCGGGAGTCCTCGAGCAGTACTTC. The encoded protein is CASSQGSAGVLEQYF.

In this sample, this clonotype turned up many times. The chain employs TRBV9 and TRBJ2-7; D gene unclear. The germline V gene has CDR1 SGDLS and CDR2 YYNGEE. The CDR3 consists of 14 residues. The V gene lost 4 bases and the J gene lost 0 bases, with 11 bases spanning the gap. The CDR3 loop is CASSPRLNSYEQYF. Here the CDR3 DNA reads TGTGCCAGCAGCCCCCGACTGAACTCCTACGAGCAGTACTTC.

This clonotype was counted many times. The chain has TRBV11-3 and TRBJ1-1; TRBD1 is a possible D gene (5 bases). Trimming left V 1 base short and J 7 bases short, with 10 bases between. The CDR3 covers 13 residues. Germline CDR1 is SGHNT and CDR2 is YENEEA. In nucleotides, the CDR3 is TGTGCCAGCAGCTTAGGCGACAGCAATGAAGCTTTCTTT. Translating gives CASSLGDSNEAFF.

This clonotype was seen ten or more times. CDR3 region: CSVEPGRGLDGYTF. The CDR3 DNA reads TGCAGCGTTGAACCCGGAAGGGGGCTGGATGGCTACACCTTC. The V and J genes are TRBV29-1 and TRBJ1-2, with TRBD1 matching 7 bases. V was pared by 2 bases and J by 6 bases, with 9 bases of the junction left unmatched. Looked up from germline, CDR1 is SQVTM and CDR2 is ANQGSEA. The CDR3 length is 14 residues. The complete variable domain, with remaining parts taken from reference TRBV29-1 and TRBJ1-2, reads SAVISQKPSRDICQRGTSLTIQCQVDSQVTMMFWYRQQPGQSLTLIATANQGSEATYESGFVIDKFPISRPNLTFSTLTVSNMSPEDSSIYLCSVEPGRGLDGYTFGSGTRLTVV.